The rows below give T cell receptor beta chains drawn from one sample of a study of OX40 agonist ivuxolimab in advanced cancers. The method was immunoSEQ multiplex PCR; TCRdb's version includes in-frame clones alone and lacks a portion of them. The sample holds fewer than 85,000 clones; around 90% are singletons and the top ten take 6.2%. Sequences were derived from CD4+ or CD8+ T cells sorted from blood, sampled in a trial of the OX40 agonist ivuxolimab. The origin of the receptors is an adult with an advanced solid tumor such as melanoma, head and neck, liver or kidney cancer. Both conserved end residues are part of each CDR3. D genes are given only for firm matches.

cdr3_aa | j_call | d_call | cdr3_length | v_call
CASSVNGYGYTF | TRBJ1-2 | . | 12 | TRBV9
CASSPSPGVYPSYNEQFF | TRBJ2-1 | . | 18 | TRBV5-6
CASLLGSYEQYF | TRBJ2-7 | . | 12 | TRBV2
CASRGEGDQTYNEQFF | TRBJ2-1 | TRBD2 | 16 | TRBV2
CASSLEGGTYNEQFF | TRBJ2-1 | TRBD2 | 15 | TRBV7-2
CACYRDGLSYTF | TRBJ1-2 | . | 12 | TRBV30
CATSRDSRFSTEAFF | TRBJ1-1 | . | 15 | TRBV15
CASSLGENTEAFF | TRBJ1-1 | . | 13 | TRBV11-3
CASSPVTGSTDTQYF | TRBJ2-3 | . | 15 | TRBV18
CASSPGDGTVGNEQFF | TRBJ2-1 | TRBD1 | 16 | TRBV23-1
CASSQEKQGWTEAFF | TRBJ1-1 | . | 15 | TRBV18
CASRKVEPGGASLPGNTIYF | TRBJ1-3 | TRBD1 | 20 | TRBV27
CASSAQGLPSGYTQYF | TRBJ2-3 | . | 16 | TRBV9
CAWRGTRAGELFF | TRBJ2-2 | TRBD2 | 13 | TRBV30
CASSLQSYEQYF | TRBJ2-7 | . | 12 | TRBV7-2
CASSQEYLTGELFF | TRBJ2-2 | . | 14 | TRBV14
CASSPEWARGNTIYF | TRBJ1-3 | . | 15 | TRBV6-5
CASSLVGDRLLGIQYF | TRBJ2-4 | . | 16 | TRBV5-6
CASSRPTSGNTGELFF | TRBJ2-2 | TRBD2 | 16 | TRBV28
CASSLLRTAGYTF | TRBJ1-2 | . | 13 | TRBV5-4
CASSLGGDIGNTIYF | TRBJ1-3 | . | 15 | TRBV5-1
CASSAQGSGYEQYF | TRBJ2-7 | TRBD1 | 14 | TRBV6-1
CASSLGLAERTSYEQYF | TRBJ2-7 | TRBD2 | 17 | TRBV5-4
CASSSGTGRGTEAFF | TRBJ1-1 | TRBD1 | 15 | TRBV6-1
CASSIVAGATYEQYF | TRBJ2-7 | . | 15 | TRBV19
CASTVSLANEQFF | TRBJ2-1 | . | 13 | TRBV28
CASSVEGGSGNTIYF | TRBJ1-3 | . | 15 | TRBV9
CASTSWDRGYQETQYF | TRBJ2-5 | TRBD1 | 16 | TRBV5-1
CAWSVKGSYGYTF | TRBJ1-2 | . | 13 | TRBV30
CASSQDNRGNEQFF | TRBJ2-1 | TRBD1 | 14 | TRBV14
CASSQEGRAYGELFF | TRBJ2-2 | . | 15 | TRBV4-1
CASSLLGGIGSSNQPQHF | TRBJ1-5 | . | 18 | TRBV27
CASSPEQGGSPLHF | TRBJ1-6 | . | 14 | TRBV6-6
CASSLAPFYEQYF | TRBJ2-7 | . | 13 | TRBV7-2
CASIPGTAYGYTF | TRBJ1-2 | TRBD1 | 13 | TRBV28
CASSSPPAHTDTQYF | TRBJ2-3 | . | 15 | TRBV28
CASRVQSPLHF | TRBJ1-6 | . | 11 | TRBV6-1
CASSPYRGKVEPQHF | TRBJ1-5 | TRBD1 | 15 | TRBV18
CASSPPVGQLNQPQHF | TRBJ1-5 | . | 16 | TRBV28
CASSPSGTGIGYTF | TRBJ1-2 | TRBD1 | 14 | TRBV28
CAWRGPGWVLSSYEQYF | TRBJ2-7 | . | 17 | TRBV30
CASSHRGPYEQYF | TRBJ2-7 | . | 13 | TRBV2
CASSSAGVGQPQHF | TRBJ1-5 | . | 14 | TRBV5-6
CASSQTSSSYNEQFF | TRBJ2-1 | . | 15 | TRBV7-2
CASSLARGGTEAFF | TRBJ1-1 | . | 14 | TRBV7-3